The subject of this entry is one T cell receptor beta chain. Trimming removed 0 bases from V and 4 bases from J, with 11 bases in between. The CDR3 sequence is 15 residues long. Germline V gives CDR1 SGHTA, CDR2 FQGNSA. No fixed cell number was used; all available blood leukocytes supplied DNA. The source of the sample is a study of human thymus T cells. Libraries were prepared by immunoSEQ multiplex PCR; TCRdb keeps only in-frame clonotypes and omits some of them. The table records tens of thousands of clones, nearly 95% of them present only once. The material sequenced was blood. This chain links TRBV7-2 with TRBJ2-3; D remains ambiguous. The TCR sequence derives from a boy less than two years old with a congenital heart defect but otherwise immunologically healthy. The CDR3 DNA sequence: TGTGCCAGCAGCTTAGCAGGGCGCCTGGCAGATACGCAGTATTTT. Translation: CASSLAGRLADTQYF. Looking up the rest from reference TRBV7-2 and TRBJ2-3 gives the full variable domain: GAGVSQSPSNKVTEKGKDVELRCDPISGHTALYWYRQSLGQGLEFLIYFQGNSAPDKSGLPSDRFSAERTGGSVSTLTIQRTQQEDSAVYLCASSLAGRLADTQYFGPGTRLTVL.